This T cell receptor beta chain originates from a study of PD-L1 blockade in urothelial cancer. Looking at the study overall: Median T cell yield per blood sample was 120,000 to 150,000 cells.

This clone was detected only once. The antigen is undetermined. As to time point: pretreatment peripheral blood. This table comes from immunoSEQ multiplex PCR, and its TCRdb copy is limited to in-frame clones, with some not included. The sample contains 95,000 or so clones, 80% to 90% of which appear only once. Study-wide results and caveats: Patients with durable benefit had greater blood expansion of tumor-associated TCR clones 3 weeks into treatment.

Per germline, CDR1 SGHAT and CDR2 FQNNGV. This CDR3 is 14 amino acids long. Trimming shortened V by 7 bases and J by 4 bases, and 13 bases separated the two germline ends. The source is a man between 60 and 75 years old with urothelial cancer. Here the sequenced sample was PBMCs, taken around atezolizumab (anti-PD-L1) treatment. This chain links TRBV11-2 with TRBJ1-4; D is ambiguous. CDR3 protein: CASTKSRVNEKLFF. The CDR3 DNA reads TGTGCCAGCACCAAGTCGAGGGTTAATGAAAAACTGTTTTTT.